This TCR beta chain was sequenced in a study of human CD8 memory T cell subsets. Germline values: CDR1 SQVTM, CDR2 ANQGSEA. This CDR3 contains 11 residues. Investigators built TCR beta libraries using UMI-labeled 5' RACE. For each CDR3 protein, TCRdb gives one entry from its re-call of the 5' RACE reads, without DNA. This sample contains about 11,000 distinct CDR3 sequences. V usage is TRBV29-1 and J usage is TRBJ1-1; as DNA is missing, the TRBD1 call by TCRdb cannot be tested. This TCR was sampled from a human donor in good health. The sequenced sample consisted of CD8+ stem-like memory T cells (TSCM and TCM) sorted from PBMCs. Subset specified: stem-like memory CD8 T cells (TSTEM), CCR7+ PD-1- TIGIT-. This chain's CDR3 is CSVNRGSEAFF.